Following are 30 T cell receptor beta chains from one sample sequenced in a study of cytotoxic CD8 clonotypes in ibrutinib-treated CLL. The table came from immunoSEQ multiplex PCR; TCRdb's copy has only in-frame clones and leaves some out. This table has some 300,000 clones, more than 65% appearing once. Sequencing was performed on PBMCs, taken before ibrutinib treatment. The receptor source for this set is a human donor with chronic lymphocytic leukemia.

V gene TRBV5-4 combines with J gene TRBJ1-2; weak D call: TRBD1 (5 bases). The CDR3 has 15 amino acids. Germline V lookup: CDR1 SGHNT, CDR2 YYREEE (reference sequence). V lost 0 bases and J lost 3, with 12 bases in between. CDR3 region: CASSLGGVGDYGYTF. For the CDR3, the DNA is TGTGCCAGCAGCTTGGGGGGCGTAGGTGACTATGGCTACACCTTC.

The J gene is TRBJ2-7, the V gene TRBV15; D is tentatively TRBD1 or TRBD2 (5 bases each). Per the germline V gene, CDR1 is LNHNV and CDR2 is YYDKDF (reference sequence). The CDR3 consists of 15 residues. The germline V and J ends were trimmed by 3 bases and 1 base, with 13 bases remaining between them. The CDR3 sequence is CATSSRGKLSYEQYF. The CDR3 DNA reads TGTGCCACCAGCAGCCGGGGCAAGTTGTCCTACGAGCAGTACTTC.

The chain's CDR3 is CASSLLLGSEETQYF. For the CDR3, the DNA is TGCGCCAGCAGCTTGTTATTAGGGTCGGAAGAGACCCAGTACTTC. V and J are TRBV5-1 and TRBJ2-5; the D is unclear. The CDR3 runs to 15 residues. Germline CDR1 SGHRS, CDR2 YFSETQ. Trimming cost V 1 base and J 3 bases, with 13 bases left between them.

The chain combines TRBV27 with TRBJ2-1, with 10 bases matching TRBD1. Germline V gene lookup returns CDR1 MNHEY and CDR2 SMNVEV (reference sequence). This CDR3 is built from 16 residues. The V segment lost 3 bases and the J segment 6 bases; nucleotides outside the gene matches: 8. This chain's CDR3 is CASSFLGQGVGNEQFF. The CDR3 DNA reads TGTGCCAGCAGTTTCCTAGGACAGGGGGTAGGCAATGAGCAGTTCTTC.

This clone has just a few counts. The chain links TRBV28 to TRBJ2-2, with D uncertain. The CDR3 extends over 15 amino acids. The germline V gene has CDR1 MDHEN and CDR2 SYDVKM. V was cut by 2 bases and J by 2 bases, with 9 bases left in between. The CDR3 reads CASSLGLFNTGELFF. DNA for the CDR3: TGTGCCAGCAGTTTAGGGCTATTTAACACCGGGGAGCTGTTTTTT. Variable domain in full (rest from reference TRBV28 and TRBJ2-2): DVKVTQSSRYLVKRTGEKVFLECVQDMDHENMFWYRQDPGLGLRLIYFSYDVKMKEKGDIPEGYSVSREKKERFSLILESASTNQTSMYLCASSLGLFNTGELFFGEGSRLTVL.

J is TRBJ1-4 and V is TRBV4-3; a possible D gene is TRBD1 (6 bases). From germline, CDR1 is LGHNA and CDR2 YSLEER. The CDR3 loop spans 15 amino acids. The germline V and J ends were trimmed by 0 bases and 8 bases, with 13 bases remaining between them. The CDR3 DNA reads TGCGCCAGCAGCCAAGATTCGGGGGCTGGAGAAAAACTGTTTTTT. Translation: CASSQDSGAGEKLFF.

The chain combines TRBV27 with TRBJ2-3; D ambiguous. This CDR3 comprises 13 residues. The V end was cut by 6 bases, the J end by 5 bases, with 12 bases between. Germline CDR1 and CDR2: MNHEY and SMNVEV (reference sequence). CDR3 nucleotide sequence: TGTGCCAGCAGCAAGATGGCCCAAGATACGCAGTATTTT. Residues: CASSKMAQDTQYF.

This clone has a handful of counts. This chain connects TRBV30 to TRBJ2-7; 10 bases are shared with TRBD1. CDR3 length: 17 residues. CDR1 is GTSNPN, CDR2 SVGIG, per germline (reference sequence). V trimming: 2 bases; J trimming: 2 bases; junction bases outside the gene matches: 12. CDR3 residues: CAWSSVYIGQGAYEQYF. The CDR3 nucleotides are TGTGCCTGGAGTTCCGTATATATAGGACAGGGGGCCTACGAGCAGTACTTC.

The CDR3 region is CASSFGGASTDTQYF. In DNA form, the CDR3 reads TGTGCCAGCAGCTTTGGCGGAGCAAGCACAGATACGCAGTATTTT. The V and J genes are TRBV7-8 and TRBJ2-3; D is unclear. CDR3 length: 15 amino acids. Germline V gene lookup returns CDR1 SGHVS and CDR2 FQNEAQ. Between the trimmed V and J ends, which lost 3 bases and 0 bases, there was a span of 10 bases.

This chain joins TRBV19 and TRBJ2-6, with D tentatively TRBD1 (5 bases). Germline loops: CDR1 LNHDA, CDR2 SQIVND (reference sequence). This CDR3 spans 16 amino acids. V was shortened by 3 bases and J by 0 bases, with 9 bases between the two germline ends. CDR3 in DNA: TGTGCCAGTAGTATTTGGGGCAACTCTGGGGCCAACGTCCTGACTTTC. It yields the protein CASSIWGNSGANVLTF.

The chain is built from TRBV5-1 and TRBJ2-5; TRBD2 matches at 16 bases. Germline lookup yields CDR1 SGHRS and CDR2 YFSETQ. The junction had 5 bases not matched to a gene; V was cut back by 4 bases and J by 5 bases. The CDR3 length is 16 residues. DNA for the CDR3: TGCGCCAGCAGCCCCGGGACTAGCGGGAGGGGTGAGACCCAGTACTTC. This sequence encodes CASSPGTSGRGETQYF.

The chain links TRBV10-3 to TRBJ1-4, with unresolved D. V lost 3 bases, J lost 0 bases, and 8 bases lay in between. The CDR3 has 15 residues. CDR1 and CDR2 from the germline V gene are ENHRY and SYGVKD. CDR3 bases: TGTGCCATCAGTGACAGTACGTCAACTAATGAAAAACTGTTTTTT. This encodes CAISDSTSTNEKLFF.

The V and J genes are TRBV7-9 and TRBJ2-5; D assignment may be TRBD1 or TRBD2 (5 bases each). This CDR3 has 12 amino acids. The germline V and J ends were trimmed by 5 bases and 6 bases, with 10 bases remaining between them. The germline CDR1 and CDR2 sequences are SEHNR and FQNEAQ (reference sequence). In DNA, the CDR3 is TGTGCCAGCAGCCGGGACGGGCAGACCCAGTACTTC. Amino acid sequence: CASSRDGQTQYF. Full variable domain (remainder filled in from reference TRBV7-9 and TRBJ2-5): DTGVSQNPRHKITKRGQNVTFRCDPISEHNRLYWYRQTLGQGPEFLTYFQNEAQLEKSRLLSDRFSAERPKGSFSTLEIQRTEQGDSAMYLCASSRDGQTQYFGPGTRLLVL.

The V call is TRBV10-3, the J call TRBJ1-2, with 7 nucleotides matching TRBD1. The germline V gene encodes CDR1 ENHRY and CDR2 SYGVKD. The CDR3 has 15 amino acids. Trimming removed 10 bases from V and 0 bases from J; junction bases left unmatched: 11. CDR3 amino acids: CATRQGSPANYGYTF. The CDR3, as DNA: TGTGCCACGAGACAGGGTTCCCCTGCTAACTATGGCTACACCTTC.

The chain links TRBV4-3 to TRBJ2-1; D unclear. CDR3 length: 16 residues. Trimming stripped 1 base from V and 3 bases from J, with 13 bases between. The V gene's germline CDR1 is LGHNA and CDR2 YSLEER. Written as DNA, the CDR3 is TGCGCCAGCAGCCAAGTTTCCGGGTCTTTCTACAATGAGCAGTTCTTC. This translates into CASSQVSGSFYNEQFF.

The chain joins TRBV28 to TRBJ1-2; 10 bases map to TRBD1. The CDR3 contains 15 residues. The trim removed 6 bases at V and 5 bases at J, leaving 9 bases unmatched. CDR1 and CDR2 (germline): MDHEN, SYDVKM. The CDR3 spells CASSPLGQGEYGYTF. CDR3 in DNA: TGTGCCAGCAGCCCCCTTGGACAGGGGGAATATGGCTACACCTTC.

V gene TRBV2 combines with J gene TRBJ1-2, with 7 bases matching TRBD1. Germline loops: CDR1 SNHLY, CDR2 FYNNEI. The V segment lost 9 bases and the J segment 0 bases; nucleotides outside the gene matches: 4. The CDR3 totals 13 residues. The DNA for the CDR3 is TGTGCCAGTGCCGGGACAGCTAACTATGGCTACACCTTC. It encodes CASAGTANYGYTF.

This chain uses TRBV7-2 with TRBJ2-1; tentative D call: TRBD2 (6 bases). V was shortened by 1 base and J by 8 bases, with 12 bases between the two germline ends. Germline CDR1 and CDR2: SGHTA and FQGNSA. The CDR3 is 14 residues long. CDR3: CASSLERRDYEQFF. CDR3 bases: TGTGCCAGCAGCTTAGAAAGGCGGGATTATGAGCAGTTCTTC.

With regard to this clone: This CDR3 is also generated by other DNA sequences in the sample. The chain is built from TRBV6-5 and TRBJ1-1; D gene unclear. The CDR3 sequence is 13 residues long. Looked up from germline, CDR1 is MNHEY and CDR2 is SVGAGI. Trimming stripped 2 bases from V and 1 base from J, with 5 bases between. The CDR3 region is CASSYGRNTEAFF. For the CDR3, the DNA is TGTGCCAGCAGTTACGGTAGGAACACTGAAGCTTTCTTT.

The chain employs TRBV5-1 and TRBJ2-5, with D unresolved. V lost 0 bases to trimming and J lost 1 base, with 10 bases between them. The CDR3 runs 15 residues. Germline V CDR1 and CDR2: SGHRS, YFSETQ. DNA of the CDR3: TGCGCCAGCAGCTTGGACAGTCCCCTCCAAGAGACCCAGTACTTC. It yields the protein CASSLDSPLQETQYF.

This clone was recorded a few times. This chain connects TRBV11-2 to TRBJ2-7; TRBD2 matches at 11 bases. J lost 4 bases, V lost 3 bases, and 11 bases had no gene match. Germline CDR1 SGHAT, CDR2 FQNNGV. The CDR3 has 17 amino acids. In DNA, the CDR3 is TGTGCCAGCAGCTTGACAACCGTGACTAGCGGGGTATACGAGCAGTACTTC. It yields the protein CASSLTTVTSGVYEQYF.

The chain is built from TRBV30 and TRBJ1-1; possibly TRBD1 for D (6 bases). This CDR3 contains 13 residues. The germline V and J ends were trimmed by 2 bases and 10 bases, with 17 bases remaining between them. CDR1 is GTSNPN and CDR2 is SVGIG in the germline V gene (reference sequence). CDR3 nucleotides: TGTGCCTGGAGTCCCCGGGGGCTTCTTGCAGCTTTCTTT. This sequence encodes CAWSPRGLLAAFF. Full variable domain (rest looked up from reference TRBV30 and TRBJ1-1): SQTIHQWPATLVQPVGSPLSLECTVEGTSNPNLYWYRQAAGRGLQLLFYSVGIGQISSEVPQNLSASRPQDRQFILSSKKLLLSDSGFYLCAWSPRGLLAAFFGQGTRLTVV.

V is TRBV28 and J is TRBJ2-7; D perhaps matches TRBD2 (6 bases). Germline V gene data show CDR1 as MDHEN and CDR2 as SYDVKM. The CDR3 has 14 residues. Between the trimmed V and J ends, which lost 3 bases and 7 bases, there was a span of 16 bases. CDR3 in DNA: TGTGCCAGCAGTTTTAGCGCCGCGCGGGATGAGCAGTACTTC. Encoded protein: CASSFSAARDEQYF.

The gene calls are TRBV7-2 and TRBJ1-1; D uncertain. The V and J ends lost 2 bases and 3 bases respectively, with 7 bases between them. The CDR3 covers 13 residues. Germline CDR1 is SGHTA and CDR2 is FQGNSA. CDR3 sequence: CASSLFGDTEAFF. The CDR3 nucleotides are TGTGCCAGCAGCTTATTTGGGGACACTGAAGCTTTCTTT.

The V and J genes are TRBV27 and TRBJ2-3; D may be TRBD2 (5 bases). Germline assignment: CDR1 MNHEY and CDR2 SMNVEV (reference sequence). The CDR3 is made up of 16 amino acids. Trimming removed 6 bases at V and 2 bases at J, with 18 bases between. The CDR3 reads CASSPSTTGITDTQYF. CDR3 bases: TGTGCCAGCAGCCCTTCCACAACGGGGATCACAGATACGCAGTATTTT.

V usage is TRBV5-4 and J usage is TRBJ1-3; D unclear. Germline CDR1 is SGHNT and CDR2 is YYREEE (reference sequence). With 5 bases removed from V and 1 base from J, the gap between germline ends came to 7 bases. The CDR3 covers 13 residues. Here the CDR3 DNA reads TGTGCCAGCAGTTTCGGGTCTGGAAACACCATATATTTT. Protein: CASSFGSGNTIYF. The whole variable domain, filled in from reference TRBV5-4 and TRBJ1-3, reads ETGVTQSPTHLIKTRGQQVTLRCSSQSGHNTVSWYQQALGQGPQFIFQYYREEENGRGNFPPRFSGLQFPNYSSELNVNALELDDSALYLCASSFGSGNTIYFGEGSWLTVV.

CDR3 in DNA: TGTGCCAGCAGTTCCCTCCGGGACAGGAATTACGAGCAGTACTTC. Protein sequence: CASSSLRDRNYEQYF. The V and J genes are TRBV6-6 and TRBJ2-7; 8 positions agree with TRBD1. The germline CDR1 and CDR2 sequences are MNHNY and SVGAGI (reference sequence). The CDR3 has 15 amino acids. Losses at the gene ends were 4 bases for V and 4 bases for J; bases not matched to a gene: 9.

This clone was detected once. The CDR3 sequence is CASSETTDTQYF. The CDR3 coding sequence is TGTGCCAGCTCAGAAACCACAGATACGCAGTATTTT. The chain recombines TRBV6-1 with TRBJ2-3, with D unresolved. V dropped 8 bases and J dropped 2 bases, with 8 bases sitting between them. Per the germline V gene, CDR1 is MNHNS and CDR2 is SASEGT. This CDR3 region has 12 residues.

This chain links TRBV5-1 with TRBJ2-7; 7 nucleotides align to TRBD2. V lost 0 bases to trimming and J lost 3 bases; unmatched junction nucleotides: 3. The CDR3 extends over 14 amino acids. Germline-derived CDR1 and CDR2 are SGHRS and YFSETQ. CDR3 in amino acids: CASSLERTSYEQYF. DNA of the CDR3: TGCGCCAGCAGCTTGGAGCGGACTAGCTACGAGCAGTACTTC.

This clone was seen more than once but under ten times. The CDR3 DNA reads TGTGCCAGCAGTTTTCGTAGAGATATTGCTGAAGCTTTCTTT. This sequence encodes CASSFRRDIAEAFF. The V gene is TRBV27, the J gene TRBJ1-1; D ambiguous. Between the trimmed V and J ends, which lost 3 bases and 6 bases, there was a span of 14 bases. CDR3 length: 14 residues. Looked up from germline, CDR1 is MNHEY and CDR2 is SMNVEV (reference sequence).